This T cell receptor (beta chain) was found in a study of control samples from healthy donors and cancer patients. Details on this clone: Its ends do not fully match the called genes, so a read error is possible.

TCRdb's copy holds only in-frame clones and misses some; the assay was immunoSEQ multiplex PCR. The data hold some 190,000 clones, with 91% observed a single time. From germline, CDR1 is SGHTA and CDR2 FQGNSA. The CDR3 is 13 residues long. The rearrangement uses TRBV7-2 and TRBJ1-5, with 7 bases that match TRBD1. Sequencing was carried out using blood. This receptor was taken from a man aged 30-40 years in good health. CDR3 nucleotides: TGTGCCAGCAGCTTAGCCTCAACGACAGGGAAAGAATTT. Translation: CASSLASTTGKEF.